The 6 T cell receptor beta chains presented below share a single source sample, sequenced in a study of cytomegalovirus exposure and HLA in healthy donors. Vbeta (60) and Jbeta (13) primers were used in the PCR. The data were produced by immunoSEQ multiplex PCR, yet TCRdb's version contains in-frame clones alone and is incomplete. The data show 99,000 or so clones, around 73% seen once. Sequenced material: PBMCs. Every receptor here comes from a woman aged 40 to 50 in good health and CMV-seronegative.

The chain uses TRBV7-9 and TRBJ1-1; 9 nucleotides align to TRBD1. The CDR3 is made up of 15 amino acids. Germline CDR1 reads SEHNR; CDR2 reads FQNEAQ (reference sequence). Trimming cost V 5 bases and J 0 bases; bases outside gene matches: 4. This chain's CDR3 is CASSPGTGMNTEAFF. The DNA of the CDR3 is TGTGCCAGCAGCCCTGGGACAGGGATGAACACTGAAGCTTTCTTT. Variable domain in full (rest from reference TRBV7-9 and TRBJ1-1): DTGVSQNPRHKITKRGQNVTFRCDPISEHNRLYWYRQTLGQGPEFLTYFQNEAQLEKSRLLSDRFSAERPKGSFSTLEIQRTEQGDSAMYLCASSPGTGMNTEAFFGQGTRLTVV.

The genes are TRBV9 and TRBJ2-1, with TRBD2 as a possible D gene (6 bases). CDR3 length: 16 residues. Germline CDR1 SGDLS, CDR2 YYNGEE. V was shortened by 0 bases and J by 5 bases, with 15 bases between the two germline ends. This CDR3 is CASSVVGDLLNNEQFF. The CDR3 region has the DNA TGTGCCAGCAGCGTAGTCGGGGACTTACTAAACAATGAGCAGTTCTTC.

The gene calls are TRBV27 and TRBJ2-1; 11 nucleotides line up with TRBD2. V was pared by 3 bases and J by 10 bases, with 11 bases of the junction left unmatched. Germline V gene data show CDR1 as MNHEY and CDR2 as SMNVEV (reference sequence). This CDR3 has 16 residues. CDR3 region: CASSFGLAGHTREQFF. The CDR3 DNA is TGTGCCAGCAGTTTCGGACTAGCGGGTCATACGCGGGAGCAGTTCTTC.

This sequence joins TRBV4-3 and TRBJ1-1; D is perhaps TRBD1 (6 bases). Trimming stripped 1 base from V and 3 bases from J, with 15 bases between. Germline V gives CDR1 LGHNA, CDR2 YSLEER. This CDR3 contains 16 residues. CDR3 protein: CASSQVREGDDTEAFF. The CDR3 DNA is TGCGCCAGCAGCCAAGTCCGGGAGGGGGATGACACTGAAGCTTTCTTT.

The chain uses TRBV6-6 and TRBJ1-5, with 7 bases identical to TRBD1. The CDR3 runs 14 residues. Per the germline V gene, CDR1 is MNHNY and CDR2 is SVGAGI (reference sequence). The V gene end was trimmed by 7 bases and the J gene end by 7 bases; junction bases not matched to a gene: 10. The CDR3 loop reads CASIRQGSGQPQHF. The CDR3 DNA reads TGTGCCAGCATTCGACAGGGTTCAGGCCAGCCCCAGCATTTT.

This clone was found once. The chain employs TRBV4-1 and TRBJ2-7, with a possible D match to TRBD2 (6 bases). Germline CDR1 is MGHRA and CDR2 is YSYEKL. Trimming shortened V by 1 base and J by 4 bases, and 14 bases separated the two germline ends. The CDR3 extends over 15 amino acids. For the CDR3, the DNA is TGCGCCAGCAGCCAAGGGGGCGGGGTGGGTTACGAGCAGTACTTC. It is translated as CASSQGGGVGYEQYF.